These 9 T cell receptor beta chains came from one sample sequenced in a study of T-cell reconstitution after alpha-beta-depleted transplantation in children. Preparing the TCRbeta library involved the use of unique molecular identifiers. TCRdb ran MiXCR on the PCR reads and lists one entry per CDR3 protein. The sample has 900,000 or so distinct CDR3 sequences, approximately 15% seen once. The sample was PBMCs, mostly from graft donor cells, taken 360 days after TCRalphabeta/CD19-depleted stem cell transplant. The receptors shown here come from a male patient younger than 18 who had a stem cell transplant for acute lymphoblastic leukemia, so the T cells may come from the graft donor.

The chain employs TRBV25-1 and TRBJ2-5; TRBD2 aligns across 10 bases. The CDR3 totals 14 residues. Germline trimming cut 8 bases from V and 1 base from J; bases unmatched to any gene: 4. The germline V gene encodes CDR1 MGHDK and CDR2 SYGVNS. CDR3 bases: TGTGCCAGCGCACTAGCGGGACCCCAAGAGACCCAGTACTTC. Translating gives CASALAGPQETQYF.

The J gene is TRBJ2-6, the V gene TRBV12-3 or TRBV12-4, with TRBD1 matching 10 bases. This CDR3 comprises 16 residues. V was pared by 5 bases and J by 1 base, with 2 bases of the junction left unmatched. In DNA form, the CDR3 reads TGTGCCAGCAGTCGACAGGGGGCATCTGGGGCCAACGTCCTGACTTTC. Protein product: CASSRQGASGANVLTF.

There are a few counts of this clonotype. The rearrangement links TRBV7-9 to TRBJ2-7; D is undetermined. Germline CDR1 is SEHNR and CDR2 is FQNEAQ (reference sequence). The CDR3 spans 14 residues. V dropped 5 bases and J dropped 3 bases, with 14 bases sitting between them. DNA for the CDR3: TGTGCCAGCAGCCCCCCACAGAGACTCTACGAGCAGTACTTC. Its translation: CASSPPQRLYEQYF.

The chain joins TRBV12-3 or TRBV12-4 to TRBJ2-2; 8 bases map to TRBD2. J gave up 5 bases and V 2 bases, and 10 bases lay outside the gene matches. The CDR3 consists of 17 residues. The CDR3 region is CASSLSGASGLTGELFF. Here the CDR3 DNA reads TGTGCCAGCAGTTTAAGTGGGGCTAGCGGGCTAACCGGGGAGCTGTTTTTT.

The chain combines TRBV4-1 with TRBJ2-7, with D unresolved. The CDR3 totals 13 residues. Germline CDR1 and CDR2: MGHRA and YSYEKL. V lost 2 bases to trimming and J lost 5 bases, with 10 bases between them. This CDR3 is CASSQLVLDEQYF. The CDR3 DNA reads TGCGCCAGCAGCCAATTGGTCCTGGACGAGCAGTACTTC.

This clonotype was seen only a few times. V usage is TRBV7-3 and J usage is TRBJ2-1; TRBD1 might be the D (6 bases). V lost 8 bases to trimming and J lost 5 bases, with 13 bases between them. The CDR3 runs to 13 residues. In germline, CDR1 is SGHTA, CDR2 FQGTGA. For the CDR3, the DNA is TGTGCCAGCGGGGCAGGGGCCCACAATGAGCAGTTCTTC. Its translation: CASGAGAHNEQFF. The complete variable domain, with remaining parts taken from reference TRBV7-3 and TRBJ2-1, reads GAGVSQTPSNKVTEKGKYVELRCDPISGHTALYWYRQSLGQGPEFLIYFQGTGAADDSGLPNDRFFAVRPEGSVSTLKIQRTERGDSAVYLCASGAGAHNEQFFGPGTRLTVL.

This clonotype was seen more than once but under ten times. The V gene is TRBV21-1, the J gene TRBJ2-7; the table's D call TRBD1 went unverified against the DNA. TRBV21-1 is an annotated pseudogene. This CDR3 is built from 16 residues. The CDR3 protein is CASSPPRAASSYEQYF. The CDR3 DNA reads TGTGCCAGCAGCCCCCCTCGGGCAGCGAGCTCCTACGAGCAGTACTTC.

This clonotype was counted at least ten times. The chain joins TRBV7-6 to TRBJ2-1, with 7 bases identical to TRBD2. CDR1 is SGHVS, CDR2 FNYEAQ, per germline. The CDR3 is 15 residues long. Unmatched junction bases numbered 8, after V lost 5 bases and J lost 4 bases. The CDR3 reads CASSPGLVGYNEQFF. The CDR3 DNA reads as TGTGCCAGCAGCCCTGGACTAGTGGGGTACAATGAGCAGTTCTTC.

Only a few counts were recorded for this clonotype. The CDR3 DNA is TGTGCCAGCGGACAGGGGCGTCAAGAGACCCAGTACTTC. Amino acids: CASGQGRQETQYF. V usage is TRBV19 and J usage is TRBJ2-5; 9 positions match TRBD1. CDR1 is LNHDA, CDR2 SQIVND, per germline (reference sequence). CDR3 length: 13 amino acids. J lost 2 bases, V lost 9 bases, and 4 bases had no gene match.